Listed below are T cell receptor beta chains from one sample, sequenced in a study of shared clonotypes between healthy human individuals. The method was immunoSEQ multiplex PCR; TCRdb's version includes in-frame clones alone and lacks a portion of them. The sample has 950,000 to 1,200,000 clones; 60% to 85% are singletons. Sample: memory CD4+ T cells from PBMCs. These receptor sequences come from a man younger than 35 in good health. Some clones in this sample may be carry-over from other donors' samples. The CDR3 runs from the conserved cysteine through the conserved F or W. The D gene is left open where the match is weak. The size field is filled for only some rows; it gives once, few, many or a size class.

D gene,V gene,clone size,J gene,CDR3 DNA,CDR3 protein
TRBD1,TRBV28,NA,TRBJ2-5,TGTGCCAGCAGCACTACGGCGGGGACAGGGAGGGAGACCCAGTACTTC,CASSTTAGTGRETQYF
NA,TRBV7-9,few,TRBJ1-3,TGTGCCAGCAGCACCAACTCTGGAAACACCATATATTTT,CASSTNSGNTIYF
NA,TRBV15,NA,TRBJ1-3,TGTGCCACCAGCAGAGGAGTGACCTCCGGGGAATATTTT,CATSRGVTSGEYF
NA,TRBV28,once,TRBJ2-1,TGTGCCAGCAGTCCTCACCACACTAGTGGTGAGCAGTTCTTC,CASSPHHTSGEQFF
NA,TRBV28,NA,TRBJ2-6,TGTGCCAGCAGATCCCCCTCCCAAAGGTCTGGGGCCAACGTCCTGACTTTC,CASRSPSQRSGANVLTF
TRBD1,TRBV4-1,NA,TRBJ1-4,TGCGCCAGCAGCTGGGGACAGGGGAGAGAAAAACTGTTTTTT,CASSWGQGREKLFF
TRBD1,TRBV28,NA,TRBJ1-5,TGTGCCAGCAGCCTAAGACAGGGCTACCAGCCCCAGCATTTT,CASSLRQGYQPQHF
NA,TRBV11-2,NA,TRBJ2-5,TGTGCCAGCAGCTTAGACGGCTATTCAGAGACCCAGTACTTC,CASSLDGYSETQYF
NA,TRBV30,NA,TRBJ2-7,TGTGCCTGGGCACCGGGAGTCATCTACGAGCAGTACTTC,CAWAPGVIYEQYF
NA,TRBV4-3,NA,TRBJ1-1,TGCGCCAGCAGCCAAGACCCAGCGCAGAACACTGAAGCTTTCTTT,CASSQDPAQNTEAFF
NA,TRBV5-1,NA,TRBJ2-2,TGCGCCAGCAGCCGGGAAAGGCCGAACACCGGGGAGCTGTTTTTT,CASSRERPNTGELFF
TRBD2,TRBV18,NA,TRBJ2-7,TGTGCCAGCTCACCCGGCCCGGGGGCTAGCGGGAAAGGTTACTACGAGCAGTACTTC,CASSPGPGASGKGYYEQYF
NA,TRBV4-2,NA,TRBJ2-3,TGTGCCAGCAGCCAAGAAACAGGCACAGATACGCAGTATTTT,CASSQETGTDTQYF
NA,TRBV2,NA,TRBJ2-7,TGTGCCAGCAGAGTCCACACGGTTTCCTACGAGCAGTACTTC,CASRVHTVSYEQYF
NA,TRBV6-6,NA,TRBJ2-7,TGTGCCAGCAGTTACTCGTCGGCTTTCTCCTACGAGCAGTACTTC,CASSYSSAFSYEQYF
NA,TRBV7-3,NA,TRBJ2-7,TGTGCCAGCAGCTACAGGGGGGGAAGCCCCTACGAGCAGTACTTC,CASSYRGGSPYEQYF
TRBD1,TRBV18,NA,TRBJ1-5,TGTGCCAGCTCACCAGGGACAGCAGTCAATCAGCCCCAGCATTTT,CASSPGTAVNQPQHF
TRBD2,TRBV4-1,once,TRBJ2-7,TGCGCCAGCAGCCAAGATCCTGGGGCTAGCGGCAAGCAGTACTTC,CASSQDPGASGKQYF
NA,TRBV15,NA,TRBJ2-7,TGTGCCACCAGCAGAAGTGGCGGCTCCTACGAGCAGTACTTC,CATSRSGGSYEQYF
NA,TRBV5-6,NA,TRBJ2-1,TGTGCCAGCAGCTTTTTCAATGGGGCGCATGAGCAGTTCTTC,CASSFFNGAHEQFF
NA,TRBV6-5,NA,TRBJ1-3,TGTGCCAGCAGCCGGGGACGGATCTCTGGAAACACCATATATTTT,CASSRGRISGNTIYF
TRBD2,TRBV6-1,NA,TRBJ2-5,TGTGCCAGCAGAGTGAAGCGGGAGCGGGGAGAGACCCAGTACTTC,CASRVKRERGETQYF
TRBD2,TRBV11-1,NA,TRBJ2-5,TGTGCCAGCAGCTTAGGGAGACTAGCTTTGGAAGAGACCCAGTACTTC,CASSLGRLALEETQYF
NA,TRBV5-5,NA,TRBJ2-1,TGTGCCAGCAGCTTGGACGGGTTATACAATGAGCAGTTCTTC,CASSLDGLYNEQFF
TRBD2,TRBV7-2,NA,TRBJ2-7,TGTGCCAGCAGCTTACCCCGGACTAGCGGGAGAATTTCCTACGAGCAGTACTTC,CASSLPRTSGRISYEQYF
NA,TRBV6-5,NA,TRBJ2-7,TGTGCCAGCAGCCCGGACTATGCGGGGCGTCGGTACTTC,CASSPDYAGRRYF
TRBD2,TRBV2,NA,TRBJ2-1,TGTGCCAGCAGCGCCCCGACCGGGACTAGCGGCTCCAATGAGCAGTTCTTC,CASSAPTGTSGSNEQFF
NA,TRBV6-5,NA,TRBJ1-1,TGTGCCAGCAGTCGAGAGGAGGGAGTAACTGAAGCTTTCTTT,CASSREEGVTEAFF
NA,TRBV28,NA,TRBJ1-1,TGTGCCAGCAGTTTACTGTCGGCAGGAAAAAATGAAGCTTTCTTT,CASSLLSAGKNEAFF
NA,TRBV18,NA,TRBJ1-2,TGTGCCAGCTCAACAGACACCTATGGCTACACCTTC,CASSTDTYGYTF
TRBD2,TRBV5-1,once,TRBJ2-2,TGCGCCAGCAGCCAGCGGGAGGCGAACACCGGGGAGCTGTTTTTT,CASSQREANTGELFF
NA,TRBV5-6,NA,TRBJ2-7,TGTGCCAGCAGCTTGTTAGGCGGAATTCAGGGGGGATTATACGAGCAGTACTTC,CASSLLGGIQGGLYEQYF
NA,TRBV6-5,NA,TRBJ2-7,TGTGCCAGCAGTTACTCCCCAACCTACGAGCAGTACTTC,CASSYSPTYEQYF
NA,TRBV11-3,NA,TRBJ2-1,TGTGCCAGCAGCTTGGATACCAGGGTGCTGTTCTTC,CASSLDTRVLFF
NA,TRBV2,NA,TRBJ2-7,TGTGCCAGCAGGCCAAACACGGGGGAGCAGTACTTC,CASRPNTGEQYF
NA,TRBV30,NA,TRBJ2-7,TGTGCCTGGAGAGGTACAGGGAGACAGTACTTC,CAWRGTGRQYF
TRBD2,TRBV6-5,many,TRBJ2-1,TGTGCCAGCAGCCGTCCTAGCGGGAGGGACAATGAGCAGTTCTTC,CASSRPSGRDNEQFF
TRBD1,TRBV18,NA,TRBJ2-1,TGTGCCAGCTCAAAGGACAGGGGCAATGAGCAGTTCTTC,CASSKDRGNEQFF
TRBD1,TRBV5-4,NA,TRBJ2-4,TGTGCCAGCAGCTTACAGGGGGTTGGAAACATTCAGTACTTC,CASSLQGVGNIQYF
TRBD2,TRBV29-1,NA,TRBJ2-7,TGCAGCGTGAAGGGACTAGCGGCCTACGAGCAGTACTTC,CSVKGLAAYEQYF
TRBD2,TRBV5-1,NA,TRBJ2-1,TGCGCCAGCAGCTTGGGAGCGGGAGGGCCCGGTGAGCAGTTCTTC,CASSLGAGGPGEQFF
TRBD2,TRBV11-2,many,TRBJ2-1,TGTGCCAGCAGCTTGGGCTCCGGGACTAGCTCCTACAATGAGCAGTTCTTC,CASSLGSGTSSYNEQFF
NA,TRBV29-1,NA,TRBJ2-3,TGCAGCGTACTGGAGGCCCCTAGCACAGATACGCAGTATTTT,CSVLEAPSTDTQYF
NA,TRBV4-1,NA,TRBJ2-1,TGCGCCAGCAGCCAAGACGGGAGCTACTACAATGAGCAGTTCTTC,CASSQDGSYYNEQFF
TRBD1,TRBV5-6,NA,TRBJ1-1,TGTGCCAGCAGCTTCTGGGACAGGAACACTGAAGCTTTCTTT,CASSFWDRNTEAFF
TRBD2,TRBV29-1,once,TRBJ2-3,TGCAGCGTTGAGGCTAGCGGAAGCACAGATACGCAGTATTTT,CSVEASGSTDTQYF
NA,TRBV2,few,TRBJ2-7,TGTGCCAGCAGTTCCTACCACGAGCAGTACTTC,CASSSYHEQYF
NA,TRBV6-1,NA,TRBJ2-3,TGTGCCAGCCTAGCCGCAGATACGCAGTATTTT,CASLAADTQYF
TRBD2,TRBV4-2,NA,TRBJ2-2,TGTGCCAGCAGCCAAGGTGGGCTAGCGGGAGGGTGGACCGGGGAGCTGTTTTTT,CASSQGGLAGGWTGELFF
NA,TRBV9,NA,TRBJ2-4,TGTGCCAGCAGCGAAAATGGAGACATTCAGTACTTC,CASSENGDIQYF
NA,TRBV2,few,TRBJ1-4,TGTGCCAGCACCTGGGGTAATGATGAAAAACTGTTTTTT,CASTWGNDEKLFF
TRBD1,TRBV7-9,NA,TRBJ1-2,TGTGCCAGCAGATGGGGACAGGGGGATGGCTACACCTTC,CASRWGQGDGYTF
NA,TRBV4-2,NA,TRBJ2-1,TGTGCCAGCAGCCCGATTTTAGCGTCCTACAATGAGCAGTTCTTC,CASSPILASYNEQFF